Listed below are T cell receptor beta chains from one sample, sequenced in a study of blood T cell repertoires in COVID-19. Libraries were prepared by immunoSEQ multiplex PCR; TCRdb keeps only in-frame clonotypes and omits some of them. The sample contains 250,000 to 300,000 clones, 85% to 90% of which appear only once. Sequenced: peripheral blood. The receptor source for this set is a man younger than 35 with active or convalescent COVID-19. Both conserved end residues are part of each CDR3. D genes are given only for firm matches. Part of the rows lack a size; the others show once, few, many or a class for expanded clones.

V	J	D	size	CDR3	DNA
TRBV5-1	TRBJ1-3	TRBD1	.	CASSLGQGRNTIYF	TGCGCCAGCAGCTTGGGACAGGGAAGAAACACCATATATTTT
TRBV24-1	TRBJ2-1	.	.	CATSDPDSYNEQFF	TGTGCCACCAGTGATCCCGACAGTTACAATGAGCAGTTCTTC
TRBV7-9	TRBJ2-1	.	.	CASSPQVRAEQFF	TGTGCCAGCAGCCCCCAGGTGAGGGCTGAGCAGTTCTTC
TRBV27	TRBJ1-2	.	.	CASRDSTNYGYTF	TGTGCCAGCAGGGACAGTACTAACTATGGCTACACCTTC
TRBV9	TRBJ2-7	.	.	CASSPGRGQYF	TGTGCCAGCAGCCCCGGAAGGGGACAGTACTTC
TRBV6-5	TRBJ2-2	TRBD1	.	CATRQGAGTGELFF	TGTGCCACCCGACAGGGGGCAGGAACCGGGGAGCTGTTTTTT
TRBV28	TRBJ1-2	TRBD1	.	CASSIGGERVGYTF	TGTGCCAGCAGCATAGGGGGCGAAAGGGTCGGCTACACCTTC
TRBV5-1	TRBJ2-1	TRBD2	.	CASSPGLANEQFF	TGCGCCAGCAGCCCCGGACTAGCCAATGAGCAGTTCTTC
TRBV2	TRBJ2-1	.	.	CASSEGSSGTVEVF	TGTGCCAGCAGTGAAGGTTCCTCGGGGACTGTGGAAGTCTTC
TRBV6-5	TRBJ1-6	.	.	CASSYMQMNSPLHF	TGTGCCAGCAGTTACATGCAGATGAATTCACCCCTCCACTTT
TRBV30	TRBJ2-7	.	.	CAWSRSSYEQYF	TGTGCCTGGAGTAGGAGCTCCTACGAGCAGTACTTC
TRBV11-2	TRBJ1-1	.	once	CASSQIRGSVLNTEAFF	TGTGCCAGCAGCCAAATTAGGGGGTCAGTTTTGAACACTGAAGCTTTCTTT
TRBV28	TRBJ1-6	.	.	CASSLYRTAHSPLHF	TGTGCCAGCAGTTTATATCGAACAGCCCATTCACCCCTCCACTTT
TRBV19	TRBJ1-2	.	.	CASSKETAPNYGYTF	TGTGCCAGTAGTAAGGAGACCGCTCCTAACTATGGCTACACCTTC
TRBV29-1	TRBJ2-7	.	.	CSVVSGPYEQYF	TGCAGCGTTGTCTCTGGCCCCTACGAGCAGTACTTC
TRBV6-5	TRBJ1-2	.	.	CASSLYRVGGYTF	TGTGCCAGCAGCCTCTACAGGGTGGGCGGCTACACCTTC
TRBV15	TRBJ1-1	.	.	CATSRVRQMNTEAFF	TGTGCCACCAGCAGAGTGCGGCAGATGAACACTGAAGCTTTCTTT
TRBV19	TRBJ2-7	.	.	CASSDFYEQYF	TGTGCCAGTAGTGACTTTTACGAGCAGTACTTC
TRBV7-9	TRBJ2-7	TRBD1	.	CASSLGQGKSNEQYF	TGTGCCAGCAGCCTGGGACAGGGAAAGTCCAACGAGCAGTACTTC
TRBV19	TRBJ1-1	.	.	CASSIQGAPNTEAFF	TGTGCCAGTAGTATTCAAGGGGCCCCAAACACTGAAGCTTTCTTT
TRBV12-5	TRBJ2-5	.	few	CASGLPVQETQYF	TGTGCTAGTGGTTTGCCCGTCCAAGAGACCCAGTACTTC
TRBV25-1	TRBJ1-2	.	once	CASSEHGQIYNYGYTF	TGTGCCAGCAGTGAGCATGGGCAGATATATAACTATGGCTACACCTTC
TRBV27	TRBJ2-7	.	few	CASSLAERHEQYF	TGTGCCAGCAGTTTAGCAGAGCGACACGAGCAGTACTTC
TRBV5-6	TRBJ1-3	.	.	CASSQGWGSLDTIYF	TGTGCCAGCAGCCAAGGTTGGGGCAGTTTGGACACCATATATTTT
TRBV2	TRBJ1-4	TRBD1	.	CAGAGTENEKLFF	TGTGCCGGAGCCGGGACAGAGAATGAAAAACTGTTTTTT
TRBV2	TRBJ2-3	.	.	CASSGDFTDTQYF	TGTGCCAGCAGTGGGGACTTCACAGATACGCAGTATTTT
TRBV18	TRBJ1-5	TRBD1	.	CASSTTGGDQPQHF	TGTGCCAGCAGTACGACAGGGGGCGATCAGCCCCAGCATTTT
TRBV6-5	TRBJ2-1	TRBD1	once	CASSRGLDRDEQFF	TGTGCCAGCAGTCGGGGACTGGACAGGGATGAGCAGTTCTTC
TRBV24-1	TRBJ2-7	.	.	CATSDLTQGYLYEQYF	TGTGCCACCAGTGACCTAACACAGGGCTATCTCTACGAGCAGTACTTC
TRBV9	TRBJ2-3	TRBD2	once	CASSIGLAGASPTDTQYF	TGTGCCAGCAGCATCGGACTAGCGGGGGCGAGCCCCACAGATACGCAGTATTTT
TRBV9	TRBJ2-1	.	.	CASSASNEQFF	TGTGCCAGCAGCGCCTCCAATGAGCAGTTCTTC
TRBV3-1/TRBV3-2	TRBJ2-2	.	.	CASSQQGRDTGELFF	TGTGCCAGCAGCCAACAGGGGAGAGACACCGGGGAGCTGTTTTTT
TRBV5-3	TRBJ2-7	TRBD2	.	CARSLGKLAGSHEQYF	TGTGCCAGAAGCTTGGGGAAACTAGCGGGATCTCACGAGCAGTACTTC
TRBV5-1	TRBJ1-2	TRBD1	.	CASSFGQGVGYTF	TGCGCCAGCAGCTTTGGACAGGGGGTCGGCTACACCTTC
TRBV6-4	TRBJ2-5	.	.	CASSDSPPGVQPMKTQYF	TGTGCCAGCAGTGACTCTCCCCCCGGGGTACAACCCATGAAGACCCAGTACTTC
TRBV6-5	TRBJ1-2	.	.	CASSYEPTLYGYTF	TGTGCCAGCAGTTACGAGCCGACACTTTATGGCTACACCTTC
TRBV6-5	TRBJ2-2	.	.	CASTLGGNTGELFF	TGTGCCAGCACATTGGGAGGGAACACCGGGGAGCTGTTTTTT
TRBV4-1	TRBJ2-1	TRBD2	once	CASSQSHAGLADSYNEQFF	TGCGCCAGCAGCCAATCCCATGCGGGACTAGCGGACTCCTACAATGAGCAGTTCTTC
TRBV14	TRBJ2-1	.	.	CASSPRGYGYNEQFF	TGTGCCAGCAGCCCTAGGGGGTACGGCTACAATGAGCAGTTCTTC
TRBV4-1	TRBJ1-4	.	.	CASSPIGGAGEKLFF	TGCGCCAGCAGCCCCATCGGGGGGGCTGGGGAAAAACTGTTTTTT
TRBV4-3	TRBJ2-1	.	.	CASSQDKVGGGGEQFF	TGCGCCAGCAGCCAAGATAAGGTCGGCGGCGGCGGTGAGCAGTTCTTC
TRBV12-5	TRBJ1-5	TRBD1	.	CASGLVQGDSNQPQHF	TGTGCTAGTGGTTTGGTACAGGGGGACAGCAATCAGCCCCAGCATTTT
TRBV30	TRBJ2-3	.	.	CAWSGGRGSDTQYF	TGTGCCTGGAGTGGTGGTCGAGGGTCAGATACGCAGTATTTT
TRBV7-9	TRBJ1-2	.	.	CASSLGGDRGYGYTF	TGTGCCAGCAGCTTAGGGGGAGACCGGGGCTATGGCTACACCTTC
TRBV2	TRBJ2-3	TRBD2	.	CASSGGGTQYF	TGTGCCAGTTCGGGCGGGGGTACGCAGTATTTT
TRBV19	TRBJ2-1	.	.	CASSVDGYNEQFF	TGTGCCAGTAGTGTAGACGGTTACAATGAGCAGTTCTTC
TRBV19	TRBJ1-2	TRBD1	.	CASRNRGLNYGYTF	TGTGCCAGTAGAAACAGGGGCCTTAACTATGGCTACACCTTC
TRBV5-1	TRBJ2-7	.	.	CASSLLPGSGEQYF	TGCGCCAGCAGCTTACTGCCAGGTTCGGGGGAGCAGTACTTC
TRBV11-2	TRBJ2-3	TRBD1	.	CASSRPGQRKDTQYF	TGTGCCAGCAGCAGACCGGGACAGAGAAAGGATACGCAGTATTTT
TRBV27	TRBJ2-1	.	.	CASWRVGMNNEQFF	TGTGCCAGCTGGAGGGTAGGGATGAACAATGAGCAGTTCTTC